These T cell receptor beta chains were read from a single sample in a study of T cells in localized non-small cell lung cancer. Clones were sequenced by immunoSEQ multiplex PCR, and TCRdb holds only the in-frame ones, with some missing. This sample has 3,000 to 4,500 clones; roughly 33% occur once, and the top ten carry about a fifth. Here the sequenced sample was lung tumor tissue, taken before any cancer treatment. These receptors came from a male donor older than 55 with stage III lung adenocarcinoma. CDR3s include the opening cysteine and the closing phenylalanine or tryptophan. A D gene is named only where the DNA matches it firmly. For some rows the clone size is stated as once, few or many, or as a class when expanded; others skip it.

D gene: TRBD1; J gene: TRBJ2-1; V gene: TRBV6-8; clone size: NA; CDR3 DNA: TGTGCCAGCAGTTACTCGGACAGGGGACCTTACAATGAGCAGTTCTTC; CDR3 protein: CASSYSDRGPYNEQFF
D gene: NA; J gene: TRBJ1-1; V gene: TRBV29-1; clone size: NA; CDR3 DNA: TGCAGCGTTTACGGGGGAGGGACTGAAGCTTTCTTT; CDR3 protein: CSVYGGGTEAFF
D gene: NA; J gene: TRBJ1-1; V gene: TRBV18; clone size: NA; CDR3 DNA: TGTGCCAGCTCCTCTAGGGGGACTGAAGCTTTCTTT; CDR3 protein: CASSSRGTEAFF
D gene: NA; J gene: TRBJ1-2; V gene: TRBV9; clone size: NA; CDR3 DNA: TGTGCCAGCAGCGTGACCGGGACCGTCGCCCCATATGGCTACACCTTC; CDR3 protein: CASSVTGTVAPYGYTF
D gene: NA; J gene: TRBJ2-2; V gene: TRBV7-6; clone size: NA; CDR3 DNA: TGTGCCAGCAGCTTGGGACAGAACACCGGGGAGCTGTTTTTT; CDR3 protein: CASSLGQNTGELFF
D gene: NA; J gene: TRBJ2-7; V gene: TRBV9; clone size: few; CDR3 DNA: TGTGCCAGCAGCGTGGATGGACGGAGCTACGAGCAGTACTTC; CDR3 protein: CASSVDGRSYEQYF
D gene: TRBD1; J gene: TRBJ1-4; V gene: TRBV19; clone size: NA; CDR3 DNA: TGTGCCAGCAAGGGGACAGGTAGTGAAAAACTGTTTTTT; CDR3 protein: CASKGTGSEKLFF
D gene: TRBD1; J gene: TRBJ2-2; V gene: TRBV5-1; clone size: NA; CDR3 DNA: TGCGCCAGCAGCTTGGTAACAGGGGAAACCGGGGAGCTGTTTTTT; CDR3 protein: CASSLVTGETGELFF
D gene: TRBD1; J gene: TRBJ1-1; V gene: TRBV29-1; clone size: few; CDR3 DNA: TGCAGCGTCAGGACAGGGGGCACTGAAGCTTTCTTT; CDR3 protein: CSVRTGGTEAFF
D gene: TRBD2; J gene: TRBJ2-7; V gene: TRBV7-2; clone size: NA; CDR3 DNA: TGTGCCAGCAGCATACTAGCGGGGGCCTACGAGCAGTACTTC; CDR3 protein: CASSILAGAYEQYF
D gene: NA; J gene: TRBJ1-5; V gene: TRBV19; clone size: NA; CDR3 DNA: TGTGCCAGTGACCATGGAGGGACCAATCAGCCCCAGCATTTT; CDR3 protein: CASDHGGTNQPQHF
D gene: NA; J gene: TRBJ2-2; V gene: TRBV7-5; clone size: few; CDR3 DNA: TGTGCCAGCAGCTTGGCCAGGGTTACGAACACCGGGGAGCTGTTTTTT; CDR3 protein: CASSLARVTNTGELFF
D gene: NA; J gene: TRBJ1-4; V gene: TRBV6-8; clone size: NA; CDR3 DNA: TGTGCCAGCAGCCTGGGGGCGTTGGATGAAAAACTGTTTTTT; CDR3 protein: CASSLGALDEKLFF
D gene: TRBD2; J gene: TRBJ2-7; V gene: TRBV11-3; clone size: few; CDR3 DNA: TGTGCCAGCAGCTTGGGACTAGCGGGGGGAAACTACGAGCAGTACTTC; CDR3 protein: CASSLGLAGGNYEQYF
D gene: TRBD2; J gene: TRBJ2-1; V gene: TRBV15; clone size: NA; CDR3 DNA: TGTGCCACCGGGGCGGCGGGGGGGGCCAATGAGCAGTTCTTC; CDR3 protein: CATGAAGGANEQFF
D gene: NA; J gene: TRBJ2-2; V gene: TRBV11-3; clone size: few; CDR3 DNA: TGTGCCAGCAGCTTAACGTCCACCCGACTGGGGAACACCGGGGAGCTGTTTTTT; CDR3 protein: CASSLTSTRLGNTGELFF
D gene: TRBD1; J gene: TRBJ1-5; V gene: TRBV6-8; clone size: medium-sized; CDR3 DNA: TGTGCCAGCCTAGGAGGCGGATCCGGGACAGGGAGAGGTCAGCCCCAGCATTTT; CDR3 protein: CASLGGGSGTGRGQPQHF
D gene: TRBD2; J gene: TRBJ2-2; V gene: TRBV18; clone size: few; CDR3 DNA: TGTGCCAGCTCACCGCGGACTAGCGCAATTGCGAACACCGGGGAGCTGTTTTTT; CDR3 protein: CASSPRTSAIANTGELFF
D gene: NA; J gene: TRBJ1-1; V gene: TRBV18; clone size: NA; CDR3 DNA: TGTGCCAGCTCACCCCTGAACACTGAAGCTTTCTTT; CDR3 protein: CASSPLNTEAFF
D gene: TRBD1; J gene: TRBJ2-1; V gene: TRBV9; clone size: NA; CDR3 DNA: TGTGCCAGCAGCGCCGGGACAGGGTGGCAGTTCTTC; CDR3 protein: CASSAGTGWQFF
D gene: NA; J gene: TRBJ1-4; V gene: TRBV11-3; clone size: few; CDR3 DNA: TGTGCCAGCAGCCGCAGCCATATTTCGAAGAATGAAAAACTGTTTTTT; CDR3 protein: CASSRSHISKNEKLFF
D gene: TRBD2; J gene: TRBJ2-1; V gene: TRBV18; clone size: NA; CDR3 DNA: TGTGCCAGCTCACCACGTCAGCGGGGGGAAGACAATGAGCAGTTCTTC; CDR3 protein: CASSPRQRGEDNEQFF
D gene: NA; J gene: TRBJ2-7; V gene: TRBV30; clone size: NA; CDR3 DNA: TGTGCCTGGAGTGGGGCAGGATACGAGCAGTACTTC; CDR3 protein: CAWSGAGYEQYF
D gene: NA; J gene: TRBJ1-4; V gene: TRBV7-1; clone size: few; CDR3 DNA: TGTGCCAGCAGCTCATCGATGGGTGAAAAACTGTTTTTT; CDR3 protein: CASSSSMGEKLFF
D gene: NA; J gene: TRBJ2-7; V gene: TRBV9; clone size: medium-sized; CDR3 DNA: TGTGCCAGCAGCGTAGACCCCCTTGCGAACGAGCAGTACTTC; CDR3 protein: CASSVDPLANEQYF
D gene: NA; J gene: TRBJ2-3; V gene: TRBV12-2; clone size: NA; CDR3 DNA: TGTGCAAGTCGCATTGCCTTAGGCGGGGGGAAAACAGATACGCAGTATTTT; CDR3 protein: CASRIALGGGKTDTQYF
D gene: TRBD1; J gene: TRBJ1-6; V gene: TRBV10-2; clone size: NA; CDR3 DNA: TGCGCCAGCAGTGAGTTACGACAGGGGTACTATAATTCACCCCTCCACTTT; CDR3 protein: CASSELRQGYYNSPLHF
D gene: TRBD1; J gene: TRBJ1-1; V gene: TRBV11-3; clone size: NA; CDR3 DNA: TGTGCCAGCAGCATCAGACAGGGCGGGGGCACTGAAGCTTTCTTT; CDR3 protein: CASSIRQGGGTEAFF
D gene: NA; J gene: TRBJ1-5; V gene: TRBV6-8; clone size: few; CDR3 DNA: TGTGCCAGCAACGAACAGGTAAATCAGCCCCAGCATTTT; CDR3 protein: CASNEQVNQPQHF
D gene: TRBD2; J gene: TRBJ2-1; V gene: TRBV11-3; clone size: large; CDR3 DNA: TGTGCCAGCAGCCCCACGGCGGGGGTGTCGTCCTACAATGAGCAGTTCTTC; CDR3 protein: CASSPTAGVSSYNEQFF
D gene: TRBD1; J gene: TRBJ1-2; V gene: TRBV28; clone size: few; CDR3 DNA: TGTGCCAGCAGTCCCCCGGGACAGGGCTATGGCTACACCTTC; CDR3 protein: CASSPPGQGYGYTF
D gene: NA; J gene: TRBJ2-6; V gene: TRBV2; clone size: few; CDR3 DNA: TGTGCCAGCAGTTTTGGGGTGCGGACAAACTTCTCTGGGGCCAACGTCCTGACTTTC; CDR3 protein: CASSFGVRTNFSGANVLTF
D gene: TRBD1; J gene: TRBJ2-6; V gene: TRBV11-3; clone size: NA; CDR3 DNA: TGTGCCAGCAGCGTACGACAGGGGTCTGGGGCCAACGTCCTGACTTTC; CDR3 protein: CASSVRQGSGANVLTF
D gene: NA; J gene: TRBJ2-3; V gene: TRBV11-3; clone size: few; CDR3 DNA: TGTGCCAGCAGCCCTGGCCTCAGGGCAAGCACAGATACGCAGTATTTT; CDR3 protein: CASSPGLRASTDTQYF
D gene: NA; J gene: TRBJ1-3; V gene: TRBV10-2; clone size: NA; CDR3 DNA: TGCGCCAGCAGTCCGGGGGTGGCTGGAAACACCATATATTTT; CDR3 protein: CASSPGVAGNTIYF
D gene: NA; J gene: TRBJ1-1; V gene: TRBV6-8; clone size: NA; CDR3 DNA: TGTGCCAGCAGTTACGCCTGGTTCGAAGCTTTCTTT; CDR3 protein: CASSYAWFEAFF
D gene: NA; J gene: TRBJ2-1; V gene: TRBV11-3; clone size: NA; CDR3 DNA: TGTGCCAGCAGCTTTTTCGGAGGATCGGGGGATGAGCAGTTCTTC; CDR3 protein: CASSFFGGSGDEQFF
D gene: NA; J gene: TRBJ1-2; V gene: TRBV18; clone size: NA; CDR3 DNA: TGTGCCAGCTCAACTGCGGGTGCTGGCTACACCTTC; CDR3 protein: CASSTAGAGYTF
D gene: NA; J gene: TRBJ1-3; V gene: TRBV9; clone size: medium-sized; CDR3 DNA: TGTGCCAGCAGCGTCGACAGTTTCGGCTCTGGAAACACCATATATTTT; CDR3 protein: CASSVDSFGSGNTIYF
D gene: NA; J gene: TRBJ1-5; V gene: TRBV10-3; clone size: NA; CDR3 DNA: TGTGCCATCAGTGAAGGACTTGATAGCAATCAGCCCCAGCATTTT; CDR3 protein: CAISEGLDSNQPQHF
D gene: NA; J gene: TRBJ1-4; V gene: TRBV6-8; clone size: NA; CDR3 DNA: TGTGCCAGCAGTTTGAGAGTCACTAATGAAAAACTGTTTTTT; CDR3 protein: CASSLRVTNEKLFF
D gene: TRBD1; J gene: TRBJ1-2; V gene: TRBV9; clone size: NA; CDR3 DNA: TGTGCCAGCAGCGTACAGGCCCAGGGGGGCTTAGGTCCTAACTATGGCTACACCTTC; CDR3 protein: CASSVQAQGGLGPNYGYTF
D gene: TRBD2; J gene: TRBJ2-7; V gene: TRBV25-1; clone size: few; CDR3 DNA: TGTGCCAGCAGTGAGCCGCGGGGGGGCGGCTACGAGCAGTACTTC; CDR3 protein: CASSEPRGGGYEQYF
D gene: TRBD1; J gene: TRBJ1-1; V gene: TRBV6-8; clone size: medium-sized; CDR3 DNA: TGTGCCACCTTCTCAGGGGGGGAGACTGAAGCTTTCTTT; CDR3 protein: CATFSGGETEAFF
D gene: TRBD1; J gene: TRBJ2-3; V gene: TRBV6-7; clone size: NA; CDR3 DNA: TGTTCGGACAGGGCACATAAGGGCACAGATACGCAGTATTTT; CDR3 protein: CSDRAHKGTDTQYF
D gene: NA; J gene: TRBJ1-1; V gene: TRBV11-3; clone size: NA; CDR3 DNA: TGTGCCAGCAGCTCCCGGGGGACCTTGAACACTGAAGCTTTCTTT; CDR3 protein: CASSSRGTLNTEAFF
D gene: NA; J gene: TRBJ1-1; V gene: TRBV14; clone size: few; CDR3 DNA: TGTGCCAGCAGCCAAGGAACTGAAGCTTTCTTT; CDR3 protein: CASSQGTEAFF
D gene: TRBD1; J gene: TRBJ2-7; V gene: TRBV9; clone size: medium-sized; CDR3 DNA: TGTGCCAGCAGCGCATCCGGGACAGGTACCTTCTACGAGCAGTACTTC; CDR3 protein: CASSASGTGTFYEQYF
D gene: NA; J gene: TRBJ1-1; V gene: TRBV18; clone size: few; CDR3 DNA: TGTGCCAGCTCATCTACGGGAGGGGTCGGGACTGAAGCTTTCTTT; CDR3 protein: CASSSTGGVGTEAFF
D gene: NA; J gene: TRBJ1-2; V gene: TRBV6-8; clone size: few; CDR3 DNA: TGTGCCAGCAGCCCAGATGGGGGCGGCTACACCTTC; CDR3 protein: CASSPDGGGYTF
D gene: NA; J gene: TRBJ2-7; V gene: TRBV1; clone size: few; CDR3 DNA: TGCGCCAGCAGCCAAGGGGGTCGCCACGAGCAGTACTTC; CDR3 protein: CASSQGGRHEQYF
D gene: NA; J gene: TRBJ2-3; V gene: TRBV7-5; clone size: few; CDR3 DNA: TGTGCCAGCAGCTTAGCGGACAGGGGCGATTTTATTTCTAGCACAGATACGCAGTATTTT; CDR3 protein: CASSLADRGDFISSTDTQYF
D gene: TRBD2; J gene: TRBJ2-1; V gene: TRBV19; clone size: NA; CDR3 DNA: TGTGCCAGTAGTATAGAGGGAAGCGGGGGAATCGACAATGAGCAGTTCTTC; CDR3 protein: CASSIEGSGGIDNEQFF